This T cell receptor (beta chain) was recorded in a study of blood T cell repertoires in COVID-19. Original data processing: The authors estimated nucleated cell counts from reference gene primer amplification. Only in-frame clones appear in the TCRdb table, and some are missing; sequencing was by immunoSEQ multiplex PCR. D and trimming were read from the DNA, whereas the V and J calls and clone size are those reported in that table. The sample carries about 180,000 clones, around 86% recorded once. Participants' own reports of clinical history determined their cohort assignment. What the recovered Cohort 3 donors had was two negative PCRs, clearance, or symptom resolution. V was shortened by 3 bases and J by 6 bases, with 14 bases between the two germline ends. The CDR3 extends over 14 amino acids. From germline, CDR1 is MDHEN and CDR2 SYDVKM.

The V call is TRBV28, the J call TRBJ1-1, with D tentatively TRBD1 (5 bases). The TCR sequence derives from a woman between 25 and 40 years old who had recovered from COVID-19. Sequences were obtained from PBMCs or T cells enriched from blood (not recorded which). The CDR3 coding sequence is TGTGCCAGCAGTTTCAGGGCGAGCTATTCTGAAGCTTTCTTT. It translates to CASSFRASYSEAFF. The whole variable domain, filled in from reference TRBV28 and TRBJ1-1, reads DVKVTQSSRYLVKRTGEKVFLECVQDMDHENMFWYRQDPGLGLRLIYFSYDVKMKEKGDIPEGYSVSREKKERFSLILESASTNQTSMYLCASSFRASYSEAFFGQGTRLTVV.